This T cell receptor beta chain was captured by sequencing in a study of T cells in Graves' hyperthyroidism and ophthalmopathy. Turning to the study itself: It was at initial diagnosis, before any treatment, that peripheral blood was collected.

Overall study results and limits: Ophthalmopathy onset followed model prediction by a median roughly six months.

This CDR3 has 15 amino acids. The germline CDR1 and CDR2 sequences are MNHNY and SVGAGI (reference sequence). Unmatched junction bases numbered 3, after V lost 2 bases and J lost 2 bases. There were TCR beta CDR3 regions amplified from RNA transcripts. The primer set for the first-round RT-PCR of the TCR CDR3 was HTBI. One entry per CDR3 protein, called by TCRdb with MiXCR from the multiplex PCR reads. The data show about 99,000 distinct CDR3 sequences, about 45% seen once. This clonotype has a count of ten or more. The antigen is not known. The sequenced sample was blood. This sequence joins TRBV6-6 and TRBJ2-3; 8 nucleotides line up with TRBD2. The receptor was isolated from a man aged 40-49 years with Graves' hyperthyroidism. CDR3 bases: TGTGCCAGCAGTTACCAGCGGGGGATCACAGATACGCAGTATTTT. It specifies CASSYQRGITDTQYF.